These 11 T cell receptor beta chains came from one sample sequenced in a study of blood T cell repertoires in COVID-19. The assay was immunoSEQ multiplex PCR, and TCRdb's table has in-frame clones only and misses some. The sample includes fewer than 300,000 clones, 75% to 90% of them seen just once. Sequenced input: peripheral blood. Receptor source: a middle-aged woman who had recovered from COVID-19.

Only a few counts were recorded for this clone. The chain links TRBV7-2 to TRBJ1-5; 9 nucleotides agree with TRBD1. CDR3 length: 15 residues. The ends lost 4 bases at V and 7 bases at J; junction bases unmatched: 8. The germline gives CDR1 SGHTA, CDR2 FQGNSA. The CDR3 nucleotides are TGTGCCAGCAGCTCCGGGACAGGGAATCTACAGCCCCAGCATTTT. Encoded protein: CASSSGTGNLQPQHF.

The chain has TRBV15 and TRBJ1-1; perhaps TRBD1 as D (5 bases). Trimming removed 7 bases from V and 5 bases from J, with 20 bases in between. The CDR3 is 15 residues long. From germline, CDR1 is LNHNV and CDR2 YYDKDF (reference sequence). As DNA, the CDR3 is TGTGCCACCACCCAGGGTCAGCTTTTGGGGACTGAAGCTTTCTTT. Translated: CATTQGQLLGTEAFF.

The chain couples TRBV20-1 to TRBJ1-1, with D maybe TRBD1 (6 bases). Trimming took off 7 bases at V and 10 bases at J, with 13 bases between the two ends. The CDR3 is 10 amino acids. Germline CDR1 DFQATT, CDR2 SNEGSKA (reference sequence). CDR3 coding DNA: TGCAGTGTTAACAGGGTGGCAGCTTTCTTT. Its translation is CSVNRVAAFF.

J is TRBJ2-5 and V is TRBV7-8; 8 bases line up with TRBD2. The CDR3 covers 16 residues. V trimming: 1 base; J trimming: 2 bases; junction bases outside the gene matches: 6. Looked up from germline, CDR1 is SGHVS and CDR2 is FQNEAQ. CDR3 DNA sequence: TGTGCCAGCAGCTTAGTTGGACTAGCAGCTCAAGAGACCCAGTACTTC. It encodes CASSLVGLAAQETQYF.

The rearrangement uses TRBV5-1 and TRBJ2-7, with a tentative D call TRBD1 (5 bases). V was pared by 0 bases and J by 1 base, with 11 bases between. Germline loops: CDR1 SGHRS, CDR2 YFSETQ. The CDR3 is 15 amino acids. In DNA, the CDR3 is TGCGCCAGCAGCTTGGCCGTGACAGCATCCTACGAGCAGTACTTC. Its translation is CASSLAVTASYEQYF.

The rearrangement uses TRBV5-6 and TRBJ2-7; maybe TRBD2 (5 bases). Germline V gene sequence: CDR1 SGHDT, CDR2 YYEEEE. Trimming cost V 4 bases and J 1 base, with 15 bases left between them. The CDR3 sequence is 15 residues long. This chain's CDR3 is CASSPGFLGSYEQYF. For the CDR3, the DNA is TGTGCCAGCAGCCCGGGGTTTTTAGGGTCCTACGAGCAGTACTTC.

The chain carries TRBV10-3 and TRBJ1-5, with TRBD1 matching 7 bases. CDR1 is ENHRY and CDR2 is SYGVKD in the germline V gene. The CDR3 extends over 15 amino acids. V gave up 2 bases and J gave up 6 bases; unmatched junction bases: 7. The CDR3 sequence: CAISERQGEGQPQHF. The CDR3 DNA is TGTGCCATCAGTGAGCGACAGGGAGAGGGTCAGCCCCAGCATTTT.

This rearrangement joins TRBV1 to TRBJ2-1; the D call in the table, TRBD2, was not verified against the DNA. TRBV1 is noted as a pseudogene. CDR3 length equals 18 residues. CDR3 nucleotides: TGCACCAGCAGCCAAGATCCCCTGGCGGGGGGGTTTGACAATGAGCAGTTCTTC. Encoded protein: CTSSQDPLAGGFDNEQFF.

The chain joins TRBV4-1 to TRBJ1-2, with D maybe TRBD1 (5 bases). V was cut by 3 bases and J by 4 bases, with 12 bases left in between. The CDR3 runs 14 residues. CDR1 is MGHRA, CDR2 YSYEKL, per germline. The CDR3 DNA reads as TGCGCCAGCAGCCAGGCCCTGGGGGGCTATGGCTACACCTTC. Amino acid sequence: CASSQALGGYGYTF.

This chain uses TRBV7-9 with TRBJ1-4; 7 bases match TRBD1. The junction had 8 bases not matched to a gene; V was cut back by 4 bases and J by 6 bases. The germline CDR1 and CDR2 sequences are SEHNR and FQNEAQ (reference sequence). The CDR3 length is 15 residues. The CDR3 reads CASSSSRDSDEKLFF. The CDR3 nucleotides are TGTGCCAGCAGCTCGTCCCGGGACAGTGATGAAAAACTGTTTTTT.

This chain links TRBV15 with TRBJ1-2; D is perhaps TRBD1 (6 bases). Trimming pared 1 base from V and 7 bases from J, leaving 13 bases between. This CDR3 spans 14 amino acids. Germline CDR1 reads LNHNV; CDR2 reads YYDKDF (reference sequence). The DNA for the CDR3 is TGTGCCACCAGCAGAGGGGGGGGCGGCAGTGGCTACACCTTC. It specifies CATSRGGGGSGYTF.